This TCR beta chain emerged from a study of cytomegalovirus exposure and HLA in healthy donors. Overall study: Most donors, roughly 77% of 350 to 450 genotyped, fell in the Caucasian-associated ancestry cluster.

This CDR3 has 17 amino acids. The germline CDR1 and CDR2 sequences are SEHNR and FQNEAQ (reference sequence). The V segment lost 1 base and the J segment 5 bases; nucleotides outside the gene matches: 10. At sampling all donors were nominally healthy, likely with unrecorded immune exposures. The PCR used 60 Vbeta and 13 Jbeta primers. Measured with immunoSEQ multiplex PCR; TCRdb has only the in-frame clones, and not every one. The sample lists around 140,000 clones, nearly 90% occurring once. The sample consisted of PBMCs. This sequence originates from a middle-aged woman in good health and CMV-seronegative. J is TRBJ2-5 and V is TRBV7-9; TRBD2 aligns across 10 bases. The CDR3 is CASSLGLAGVWGETQYF. The CDR3 coding sequence is TGTGCCAGCAGCTTAGGCCTAGCGGGAGTCTGGGGGGAGACCCAGTACTTC.